This T cell receptor beta chain originates from a study of shared clonotypes between healthy human individuals. Regarding the study as a whole: Four donors had about 5% of their naive CD4 clonotypes in common.

Generated by immunoSEQ multiplex PCR, the TCRdb table keeps only in-frame clones and is missing some. The sample has approximately 400,000 clones; around 96% are singletons. Concerning this clone: The antigen is unknown.

The CDR3 has 15 residues. V lost 2 bases and J 2 bases, leaving 11 bases between the germline ends. Germline-derived CDR1 and CDR2 are PRHDT and FYEKMQ (reference sequence). Sequencing was performed on memory CD8+ T cells sorted from blood. Subset of the sample: CD45RO+ cells pooled with CCR7-negative TemRA cells. The chain recombines TRBV13 with TRBJ2-3, with D maybe TRBD2 (5 bases). The clonotype comes from a man aged 30-40 years in good health. CDR3 DNA: TGTGCCAGCAGCTTACTGCGGGCCTTCACAGATACGCAGTATTTT. Translating it yields CASSLLRAFTDTQYF.